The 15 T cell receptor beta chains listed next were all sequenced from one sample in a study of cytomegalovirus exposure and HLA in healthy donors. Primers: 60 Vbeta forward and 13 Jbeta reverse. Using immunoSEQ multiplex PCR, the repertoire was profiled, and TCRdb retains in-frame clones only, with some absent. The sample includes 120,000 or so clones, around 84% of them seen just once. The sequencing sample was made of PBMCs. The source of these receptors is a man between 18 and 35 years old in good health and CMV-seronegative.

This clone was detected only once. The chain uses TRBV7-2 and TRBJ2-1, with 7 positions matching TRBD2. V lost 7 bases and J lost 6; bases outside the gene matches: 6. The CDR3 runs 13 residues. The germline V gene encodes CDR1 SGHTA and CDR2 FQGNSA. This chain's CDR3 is CASKRDYTNEQFF. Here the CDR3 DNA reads TGTGCCAGCAAGCGGGATTACACCAATGAGCAGTTCTTC.

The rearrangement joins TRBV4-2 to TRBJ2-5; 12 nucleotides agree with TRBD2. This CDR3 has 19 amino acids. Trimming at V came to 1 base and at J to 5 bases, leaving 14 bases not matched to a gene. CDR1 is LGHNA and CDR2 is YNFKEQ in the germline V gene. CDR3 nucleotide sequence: TGTGCCAGCAGCCAAGGGGTCGGGCTAGCGGGGGGGCGTATGGAGACCCAGTACTTC. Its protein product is CASSQGVGLAGGRMETQYF.

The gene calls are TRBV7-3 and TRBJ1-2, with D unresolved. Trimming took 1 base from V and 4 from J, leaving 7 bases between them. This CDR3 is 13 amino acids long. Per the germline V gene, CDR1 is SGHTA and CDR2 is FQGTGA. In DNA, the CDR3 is TGTGCCAGCAGCTTAAGAGGCGGCTATGGCTACACCTTC. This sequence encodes CASSLRGGYGYTF.

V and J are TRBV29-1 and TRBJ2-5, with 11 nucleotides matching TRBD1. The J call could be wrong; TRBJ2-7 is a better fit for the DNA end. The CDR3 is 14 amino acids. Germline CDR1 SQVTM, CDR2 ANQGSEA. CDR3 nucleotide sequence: TGCAGCGTTGAAGGGGGGACAGGGGGCTACGAGCAGTACTTC. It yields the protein CSVEGGTGGYEQYF.

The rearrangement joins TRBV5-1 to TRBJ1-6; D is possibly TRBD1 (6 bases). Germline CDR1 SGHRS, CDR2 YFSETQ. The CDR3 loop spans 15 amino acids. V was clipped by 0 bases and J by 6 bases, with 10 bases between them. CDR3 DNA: TGCGCCAGCAGCTTGGGCCAGGGGTCTAATTCACCCCTCCACTTT. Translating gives CASSLGQGSNSPLHF.

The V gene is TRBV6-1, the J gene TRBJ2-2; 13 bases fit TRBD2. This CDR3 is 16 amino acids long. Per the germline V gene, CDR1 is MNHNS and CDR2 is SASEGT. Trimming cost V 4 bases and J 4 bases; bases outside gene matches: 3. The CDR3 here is CASSATSGGTTGELFF. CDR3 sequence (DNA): TGTGCCAGCAGTGCGACTAGCGGGGGGACCACCGGGGAGCTGTTTTTT.

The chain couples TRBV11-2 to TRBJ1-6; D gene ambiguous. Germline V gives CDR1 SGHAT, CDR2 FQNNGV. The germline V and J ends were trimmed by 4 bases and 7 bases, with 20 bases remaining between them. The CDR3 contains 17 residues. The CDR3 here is CASSSTALSAQNSPLHF. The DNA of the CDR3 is TGTGCCAGCAGCTCTACAGCCCTCTCGGCGCAGAATTCACCCCTCCACTTT.

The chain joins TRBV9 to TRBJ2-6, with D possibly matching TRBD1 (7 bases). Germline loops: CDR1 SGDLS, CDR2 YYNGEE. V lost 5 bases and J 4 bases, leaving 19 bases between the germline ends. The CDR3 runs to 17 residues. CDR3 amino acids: CASSGGTVTSGANVLTF. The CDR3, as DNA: TGTGCCAGCAGTGGCGGGACAGTCACTTCCGGGGCCAACGTCCTGACTTTC.

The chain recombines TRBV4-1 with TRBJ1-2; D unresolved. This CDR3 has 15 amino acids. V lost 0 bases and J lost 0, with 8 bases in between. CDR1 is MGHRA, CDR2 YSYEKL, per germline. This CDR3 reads CASSQEEKANYGYTF. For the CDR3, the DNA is TGCGCCAGCAGCCAAGAGGAGAAGGCTAACTATGGCTACACCTTC.

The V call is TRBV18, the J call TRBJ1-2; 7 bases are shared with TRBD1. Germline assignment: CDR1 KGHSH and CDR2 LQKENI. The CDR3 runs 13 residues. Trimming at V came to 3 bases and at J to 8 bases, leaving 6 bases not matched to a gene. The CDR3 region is CASSPGTDRGYTF. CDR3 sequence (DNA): TGTGCCAGCTCACCCGGGACAGACAGGGGCTACACCTTC.

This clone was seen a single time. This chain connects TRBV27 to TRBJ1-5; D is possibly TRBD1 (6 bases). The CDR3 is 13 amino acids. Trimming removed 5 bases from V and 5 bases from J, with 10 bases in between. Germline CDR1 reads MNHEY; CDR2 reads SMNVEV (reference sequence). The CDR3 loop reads CASSIQGDQPQHF. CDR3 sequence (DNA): TGTGCCAGCAGTATACAGGGTGATCAGCCCCAGCATTTT.

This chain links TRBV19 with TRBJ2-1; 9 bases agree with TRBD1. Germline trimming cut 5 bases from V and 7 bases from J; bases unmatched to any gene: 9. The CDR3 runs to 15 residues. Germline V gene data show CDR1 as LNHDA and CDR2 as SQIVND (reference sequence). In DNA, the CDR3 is TGTGCCAGTAGTTTAGCTGGGACAGGGAAAAATGAGCAGTTCTTC. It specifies CASSLAGTGKNEQFF.

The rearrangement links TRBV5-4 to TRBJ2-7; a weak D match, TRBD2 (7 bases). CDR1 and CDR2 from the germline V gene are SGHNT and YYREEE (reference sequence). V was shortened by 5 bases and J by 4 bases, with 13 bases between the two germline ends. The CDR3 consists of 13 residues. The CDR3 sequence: CASSEGGRYEQYF. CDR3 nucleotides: TGTGCCAGCAGTGAGGGGGGGCGTTACGAGCAGTACTTC.

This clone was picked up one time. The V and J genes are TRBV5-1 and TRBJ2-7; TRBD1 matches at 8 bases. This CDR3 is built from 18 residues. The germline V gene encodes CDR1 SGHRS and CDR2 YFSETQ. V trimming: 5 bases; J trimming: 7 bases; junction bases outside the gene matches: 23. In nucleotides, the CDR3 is TGCGCCAGCAGTCCGATATATCCGGGACAGGTCCCTCCGGGGGAGCAGTACTTC. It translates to CASSPIYPGQVPPGEQYF.

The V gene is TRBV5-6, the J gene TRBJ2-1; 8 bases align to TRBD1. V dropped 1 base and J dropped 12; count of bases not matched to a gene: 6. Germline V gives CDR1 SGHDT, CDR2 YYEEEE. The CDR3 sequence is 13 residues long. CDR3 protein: CASSLTRGRGQFF. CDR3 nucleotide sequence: TGTGCCAGCAGCTTGACCAGGGGGCGAGGGCAGTTCTTC.